The source of this T cell receptor (beta chain) is a study of blood T cell repertoires in COVID-19. Study context: In each case, the material was cDNA or gDNA derived from T cells, B-cell-depleted T cells, or PBMCs.

V lost 3 bases and J 8 bases, leaving 23 bases between the germline ends. This CDR3 is built from 16 residues. CDR1 and CDR2 from the germline V gene are DFQATT and SNEGSKA (reference sequence). The data were produced by immunoSEQ multiplex PCR, yet TCRdb's version contains in-frame clones alone and is incomplete. The table shows about 80,000 clones, with 80% to 85% occurring only once. This TCR was sampled from a woman in her 70s with acute or convalescent COVID-19. Sequencing input: peripheral blood. This chain links TRBV20-1 with TRBJ2-4, with D maybe TRBD2 (5 bases). The CDR3, as DNA: TGCAGTGCTAGTTCGGGTAGACTATCGCCCAAGGACATTCAGTACTTC. The encoded protein is CSASSGRLSPKDIQYF.